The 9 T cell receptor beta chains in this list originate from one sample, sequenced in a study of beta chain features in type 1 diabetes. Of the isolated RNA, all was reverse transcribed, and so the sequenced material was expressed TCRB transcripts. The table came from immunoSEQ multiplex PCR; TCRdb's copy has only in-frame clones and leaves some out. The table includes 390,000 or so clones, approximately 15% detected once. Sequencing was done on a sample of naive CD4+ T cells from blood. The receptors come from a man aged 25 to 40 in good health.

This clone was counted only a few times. For the CDR3, the DNA is TGTGCCAGCAGTGAACAGGCCCCAGATACGCAGTATTTT. Amino acids: CASSEQAPDTQYF. This rearrangement joins TRBV2 to TRBJ2-3; D is ambiguous. The CDR3 runs to 13 residues. Germline lookup yields CDR1 SNHLY and CDR2 FYNNEI. Trimming left V 2 bases short and J 4 bases short, with 7 bases between.

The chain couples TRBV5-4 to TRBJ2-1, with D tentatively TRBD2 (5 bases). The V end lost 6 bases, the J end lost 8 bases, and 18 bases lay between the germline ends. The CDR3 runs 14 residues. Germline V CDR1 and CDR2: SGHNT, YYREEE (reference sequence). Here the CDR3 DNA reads TGTGCCAGCACTGACAAAACGGGGTGGGATGAGCAGTTCTTC. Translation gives CASTDKTGWDEQFF.

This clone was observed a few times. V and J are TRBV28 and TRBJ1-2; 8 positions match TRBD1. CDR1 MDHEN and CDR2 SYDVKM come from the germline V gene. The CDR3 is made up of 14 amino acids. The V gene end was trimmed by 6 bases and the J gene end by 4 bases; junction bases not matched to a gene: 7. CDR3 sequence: CASRESGGGYGYTF. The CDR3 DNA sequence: TGTGCCAGCAGGGAATCAGGGGGCGGCTATGGCTACACCTTC.

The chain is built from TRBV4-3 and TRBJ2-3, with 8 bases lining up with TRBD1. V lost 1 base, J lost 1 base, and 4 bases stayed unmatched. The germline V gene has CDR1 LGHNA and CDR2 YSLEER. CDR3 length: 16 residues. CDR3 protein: CASSQVGGQGTDTQYF. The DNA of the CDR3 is TGCGCCAGCAGCCAAGTTGGGGGACAGGGCACAGATACGCAGTATTTT.

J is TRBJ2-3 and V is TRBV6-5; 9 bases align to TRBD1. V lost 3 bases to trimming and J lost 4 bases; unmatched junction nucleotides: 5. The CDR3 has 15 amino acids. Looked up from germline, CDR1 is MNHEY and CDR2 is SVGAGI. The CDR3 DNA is TGTGCCAGCAGTTATTCCGGACAGGGGCCAGATACGCAGTATTTT. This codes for CASSYSGQGPDTQYF.

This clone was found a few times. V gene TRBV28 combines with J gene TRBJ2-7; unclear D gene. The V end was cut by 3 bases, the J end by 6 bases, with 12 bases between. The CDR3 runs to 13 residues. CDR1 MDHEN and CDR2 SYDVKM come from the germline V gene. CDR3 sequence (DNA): TGTGCCAGCAGTTTCACAACTATGGGCGAGCAGTACGTC. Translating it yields CASSFTTMGEQYV.

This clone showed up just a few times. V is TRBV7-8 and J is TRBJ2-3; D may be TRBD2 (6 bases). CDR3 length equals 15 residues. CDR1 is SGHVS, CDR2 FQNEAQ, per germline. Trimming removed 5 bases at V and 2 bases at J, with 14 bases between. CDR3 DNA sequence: TGTGCCAGCAGCGTCGCCAGGAGGGACACAGATACGCAGTATTTT. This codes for CASSVARRDTDTQYF.

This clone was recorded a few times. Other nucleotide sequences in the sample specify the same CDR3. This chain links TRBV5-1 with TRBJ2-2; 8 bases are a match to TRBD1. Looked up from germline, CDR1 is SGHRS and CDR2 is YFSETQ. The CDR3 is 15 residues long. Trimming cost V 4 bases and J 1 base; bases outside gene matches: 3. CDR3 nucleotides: TGCGCCAGCAGCCTAGGGACAGGGAACACCGGGGAGCTGTTTTTT. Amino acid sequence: CASSLGTGNTGELFF.

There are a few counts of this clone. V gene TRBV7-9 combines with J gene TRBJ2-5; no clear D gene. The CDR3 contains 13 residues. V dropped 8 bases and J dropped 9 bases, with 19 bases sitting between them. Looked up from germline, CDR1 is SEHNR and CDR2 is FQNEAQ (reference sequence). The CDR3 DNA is TGTGCCAGCCACTTTTCGGGTAGTGGGGCCCAGTACTTC. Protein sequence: CASHFSGSGAQYF.